The rows below give T cell receptor beta chains drawn from one sample of a study of cytomegalovirus exposure and HLA in healthy donors. TCRdb's table, derived via immunoSEQ multiplex PCR, lists solely in-frame clones and lacks some. The sample consists of about 190,000 clones, 70% to 75% of them appearing once. Input material: PBMCs. Every receptor here comes from a man aged 25 to 40 in good health and CMV-seropositive. CDR3s include the opening cysteine and the closing phenylalanine or tryptophan. D genes are given only for firm matches. Some rows mark clone size as missing; the rest say once, few, many or name a class of expanded clone.

J: TRBJ1-1; V: TRBV19; size: NA; D: TRBD1; CDR3: CASSIRRRQGDTEAFF; DNA: TGTGCCAGTAGTATACGCCGTCGACAGGGAGACACTGAAGCTTTCTTT
J: TRBJ2-5; V: TRBV5-1; size: few; D: NA; CDR3: CASRVETLQETQYF; DNA: TGCGCCAGCAGGGTAGAGACACTTCAAGAGACCCAGTACTTC
J: TRBJ2-2; V: TRBV6-1; size: NA; D: NA; CDR3: CASSEYRADGGELFF; DNA: TGTGCCAGCAGTGAATACAGGGCTGACGGCGGGGAGCTGTTTTTT
J: TRBJ1-3; V: TRBV6-1; size: NA; D: NA; CDR3: CATSRVSGNTIYF; DNA: TGTGCCACCTCGAGAGTATCTGGAAACACCATATATTTT
J: TRBJ2-7; V: TRBV4-1; size: few; D: TRBD1; CDR3: CASSQVTGGSYEQYF; DNA: TGCGCCAGCAGCCAAGTAACAGGGGGCTCCTACGAGCAGTACTTC
J: TRBJ2-1; V: TRBV6-5; size: few; D: NA; CDR3: CASSYTYNEQFF; DNA: TGTGCCAGCAGTTACACATACAATGAGCAGTTCTTC
J: TRBJ2-5; V: TRBV12-2; size: NA; D: NA; CDR3: CASRLDYTGQETQYF; DNA: TGTGCAAGTCGCTTAGATTACACAGGCCAAGAGACCCAGTACTTC
J: TRBJ2-3; V: TRBV10-3; size: NA; D: TRBD1; CDR3: CAILGQGTDTQYF; DNA: TGTGCCATCCTCGGACAGGGCACAGATACGCAGTATTTT
J: TRBJ2-5; V: TRBV19; size: NA; D: NA; CDR3: CASSAGNQETQYF; DNA: TGTGCCAGTAGCGCCGGGAATCAAGAGACCCAGTACTTC
J: TRBJ1-4; V: TRBV7-9; size: NA; D: NA; CDR3: CASSPFRPKATNEKLFF; DNA: TGTGCCAGCAGCCCCTTCAGGCCGAAGGCAACTAATGAAAAACTGTTTTTT
J: TRBJ1-6; V: TRBV28; size: NA; D: TRBD1; CDR3: CASSFATGAEYNSPLHF; DNA: TGTGCCAGCAGTTTCGCGACAGGGGCCGAATATAATTCACCCCTCCACTTT
J: TRBJ2-3; V: TRBV7-2; size: NA; D: NA; CDR3: CASSSGNTLADTQYF; DNA: TGTGCCAGCAGTTCAGGGAACACGCTTGCAGATACGCAGTATTTT
J: TRBJ2-1; V: TRBV4-3; size: NA; D: NA; CDR3: CASSQSLWSDEQFF; DNA: TGCGCCAGCAGCCAATCCCTATGGAGTGATGAGCAGTTCTTC
J: TRBJ2-3; V: TRBV4-1; size: few; D: TRBD2; CDR3: CASSQLLRLAGFSDTQYF; DNA: TGCGCCAGCAGCCAGCTCTTAAGGCTAGCGGGGTTTTCAGATACGCAGTATTTT
J: TRBJ2-7; V: TRBV18; size: NA; D: TRBD2; CDR3: CASSPRLAGETEQYF; DNA: TGTGCCAGCTCACCCCGACTAGCGGGAGAAACCGAGCAGTACTTC
J: TRBJ2-1; V: TRBV5-6; size: few; D: TRBD2; CDR3: CASSLVRLAGVYNEQFF; DNA: TGTGCCAGCAGCTTGGTTCGTCTAGCGGGGGTCTACAATGAGCAGTTCTTC
J: TRBJ2-3; V: TRBV15; size: NA; D: TRBD2; CDR3: CATSSALTSGSGDTQYF; DNA: TGTGCCACCAGCAGCGCTTTGACTAGCGGGAGCGGGGATACGCAGTATTTT
J: TRBJ2-7; V: TRBV18; size: NA; D: TRBD1; CDR3: CASSPEGQGAPYEQYF; DNA: TGTGCCAGCTCACCAGAAGGCCAGGGGGCGCCTTACGAGCAGTACTTC
J: TRBJ2-7; V: TRBV6-6; size: NA; D: NA; CDR3: CASSQRGSEQYF; DNA: TGTGCCAGCAGTCAGAGGGGGAGCGAGCAGTACTTC
J: TRBJ2-7; V: TRBV4-3; size: NA; D: TRBD2; CDR3: CASSAPPGLAGGVYEQYF; DNA: TGCGCCAGCAGCGCCCCCCCGGGACTAGCGGGAGGGGTCTACGAGCAGTACTTC
J: TRBJ2-7; V: TRBV2; size: few; D: TRBD2; CDR3: CASSPREGDYEQYF; DNA: TGTGCCAGCAGCCCACGGGAGGGGGACTACGAGCAGTACTTC
J: TRBJ1-1; V: TRBV7-2; size: NA; D: NA; CDR3: CASSAMGRMTEAFF; DNA: TGTGCCAGCAGCGCTATGGGGAGGATGACTGAAGCTTTCTTT
J: TRBJ2-5; V: TRBV11-3; size: few; D: NA; CDR3: CASSIRMEETQYF; DNA: TGTGCCAGCAGCATACGGATGGAGGAGACCCAGTACTTC
J: TRBJ2-2; V: TRBV4-1; size: once; D: TRBD1; CDR3: CASSIPGQGAGELFF; DNA: TGCGCCAGCAGCATCCCGGGACAGGGGGCCGGGGAGCTGTTTTTT
J: TRBJ1-3; V: TRBV18; size: NA; D: NA; CDR3: CASSPQEGSGNTIYF; DNA: TGTGCCAGCTCACCACAGGAGGGCTCTGGAAACACCATATATTTT
J: TRBJ1-4; V: TRBV7-2; size: NA; D: TRBD1; CDR3: CASSPDRANEKLFF; DNA: TGTGCCAGCAGTCCCGACAGGGCTAATGAAAAACTGTTTTTT
J: TRBJ2-2; V: TRBV2; size: NA; D: TRBD2; CDR3: CASRNRSSGSTGELFF; DNA: TGTGCCAGCAGAAACCGATCTAGCGGGTCGACCGGGGAGCTGTTTTTT
J: TRBJ2-4; V: TRBV7-9; size: few; D: NA; CDR3: CASGQGSDIQYF; DNA: TGTGCCAGCGGCCAGGGTAGTGACATTCAGTACTTC
J: TRBJ1-1; V: TRBV5-6; size: NA; D: TRBD1; CDR3: CASSFGTGGTEAFF; DNA: TGTGCCAGCAGCTTCGGGACAGGGGGCACTGAAGCTTTCTTT
J: TRBJ2-7; V: TRBV10-3; size: NA; D: NA; CDR3: CAISGARDSHEQYF; DNA: TGTGCCATCAGTGGGGCGAGGGATTCCCACGAGCAGTACTTC
J: TRBJ2-2; V: TRBV7-3; size: NA; D: NA; CDR3: CASSTGSGGFTGELFF; DNA: TGTGCCAGCAGCACCGGATCGGGTGGTTTCACCGGGGAGCTGTTTTTT
J: TRBJ2-1; V: TRBV7-3; size: once; D: TRBD1; CDR3: CASSQTGTGRYEQFF; DNA: TGTGCCAGCAGCCAAACCGGGACAGGGAGGTATGAGCAGTTCTTC
J: TRBJ1-4; V: TRBV5-1; size: once; D: NA; CDR3: CASSVTENEKLFF; DNA: TGCGCCAGCAGCGTGACGGAGAATGAAAAACTGTTTTTT
J: TRBJ2-5; V: TRBV7-9; size: NA; D: TRBD2; CDR3: CASSFGGRRAGETQYF; DNA: TGTGCCAGCAGCTTTGGCGGGAGGCGTGCAGGAGAGACCCAGTACTTC
J: TRBJ1-3; V: TRBV30; size: NA; D: NA; CDR3: CAWSVGGFGNTIYF; DNA: TGTGCCTGGAGTGTGGGAGGGTTTGGAAACACCATATATTTT
J: TRBJ2-1; V: TRBV9; size: NA; D: TRBD2; CDR3: CASSASREGPYNEQFF; DNA: TGTGCCAGCAGCGCCTCGCGGGAGGGCCCCTACAATGAGCAGTTCTTC
J: TRBJ1-5; V: TRBV6-5; size: NA; D: NA; CDR3: CASSPLGASNQPQHF; DNA: TGTGCCAGCAGCCCCCTTGGGGCAAGCAATCAGCCCCAGCATTTT
J: TRBJ1-1; V: TRBV29-1; size: NA; D: NA; CDR3: CSAEPGEGPEAFF; DNA: TGCAGCGCCGAGCCGGGGGAAGGCCCTGAAGCTTTCTTT
J: TRBJ2-7; V: TRBV5-6; size: NA; D: NA; CDR3: CASSPGSREQYF; DNA: TGTGCCAGCAGCCCAGGGTCTCGGGAGCAGTACTTC
J: TRBJ2-6; V: TRBV9; size: NA; D: NA; CDR3: CASSVRGGVASGANVLTF; DNA: TGTGCCAGCAGCGTAAGGGGGGGGGTGGCCTCTGGGGCCAACGTCCTGACTTTC
J: TRBJ1-5; V: TRBV7-2; size: once; D: NA; CDR3: CASSSPFGNQPQHF; DNA: TGTGCCAGCAGCTCTCCGTTTGGCAATCAGCCCCAGCATTTT
J: TRBJ2-7; V: TRBV18; size: NA; D: TRBD2; CDR3: CASSPRPREGGDEQYF; DNA: TGTGCCAGCTCACCGCGGCCGAGGGAGGGTGGAGACGAGCAGTACTTC
J: TRBJ2-3; V: TRBV27; size: once; D: TRBD2; CDR3: CASSLRGERRDTQYF; DNA: TGTGCCAGCAGTTTACGGGGGGAGAGACGAGATACGCAGTATTTT
J: TRBJ2-4; V: TRBV2; size: NA; D: NA; CDR3: CASSEAGGDIQYF; DNA: TGTGCCAGCAGTGAAGCGGGCGGGGACATTCAGTACTTC